The 28 T cell receptor beta chains given below trace back to one sample, sequenced in a study of blood T cell repertoires in COVID-19. Using immunoSEQ multiplex PCR, the repertoire was profiled, and TCRdb retains in-frame clones only, with some absent. The sample includes tens of thousands of clones, roughly nine tenths of them seen just once. Sequencing input: peripheral blood. The origin of the receptors is a man aged 55 to 70 with active COVID-19.

The chain couples TRBV10-3 to TRBJ2-2; 8 bases align to TRBD2. V trimming: 4 bases; J trimming: 7 bases; junction bases outside the gene matches: 8. CDR3 length: 15 residues. Looked up from germline, CDR1 is ENHRY and CDR2 is SYGVKD. Here the CDR3 DNA reads TGTGCCATCAGTGGAAAAGCGGGAGAGATCGGGGAGCTGTTTTTT. Encoded protein: CAISGKAGEIGELFF.

The chain links TRBV19 to TRBJ2-5, with 11 bases lining up with TRBD2. The CDR3 extends over 14 amino acids. Germline V CDR1 and CDR2: LNHDA, SQIVND (reference sequence). Trimming cost V 6 bases and J 5 bases; bases outside gene matches: 5. CDR3 sequence reads: CASRTSGRSETQYF. The CDR3 DNA reads as TGTGCCAGTAGAACTAGCGGGAGATCGGAGACCCAGTACTTC.

The chain joins TRBV9 to TRBJ2-1; D possibly corresponds to TRBD1 (5 bases). The CDR3 spans 16 residues. In germline, CDR1 is SGDLS, CDR2 YYNGEE. Trimming pared 3 bases from V and 6 bases from J, leaving 19 bases between. The CDR3 spells CASSAPTGIALNEQFF. CDR3 DNA: TGTGCCAGCAGCGCCCCTACAGGAATCGCCCTCAATGAGCAGTTCTTC.

The chain couples TRBV10-3 to TRBJ2-5; 8 bases are a match to TRBD2. The CDR3 consists of 16 residues. Germline trimming cut 10 bases from V and 5 bases from J; bases unmatched to any gene: 18. Germline loops: CDR1 ENHRY, CDR2 SYGVKD. The CDR3 coding sequence is TGTGCCACCCAGAGTGGGCGGGAGGTCGTCGGGGAGACCCAGTACTTC. This codes for CATQSGREVVGETQYF.

The rearrangement uses TRBV19 and TRBJ2-1; 7 bases map to TRBD1. The CDR3 extends over 13 amino acids. V gave up 5 bases and J gave up 15 bases; unmatched junction bases: 13. Germline V gene data show CDR1 as LNHDA and CDR2 as SQIVND (reference sequence). The CDR3 coding sequence is TGTGCCAGTAGTCTCACCCCGGGACAGAGTTGGTTCTTC. It encodes CASSLTPGQSWFF. Variable domain in full (rest from reference TRBV19 and TRBJ2-1): DGGITQSPKYLFRKEGQNVTLSCEQNLNHDAMYWYRQDPGQGLRLIYYSQIVNDFQKGDIAEGYSVSREKKESFPLTVTSAQKNPTAFYLCASSLTPGQSWFFGPGTRLTVL.

This clone appeared once. The chain recombines TRBV19 with TRBJ2-3, with a tentative D call TRBD2 (5 bases). Per the germline V gene, CDR1 is LNHDA and CDR2 is SQIVND (reference sequence). CDR3 length equals 12 residues. The V gene lost 4 bases and the J gene lost 8 bases, with 10 bases spanning the gap. CDR3 sequence: CASSTYRGTQYF. The CDR3 bases are TGTGCCAGTAGTACTTATCGGGGTACGCAGTATTTT.

With regard to this clone: The limits of the CDR3 on the DNA are not certain, so only TCRdb's listed CDR3 is given. The chain employs TRBV27 and TRBJ2-1; the D call in the table, TRBD2, was not verified against the DNA. Germline V gene data show CDR1 as MNHEY and CDR2 as SMNVEV (reference sequence). Inclusive of both ends, the CDR3 amounts to 16 amino acids. The CDR3 reads CASSSSIAGVVGEQFF.

The chain couples TRBV29-1 to TRBJ2-2, with 9 positions matching TRBD2. Losses at the gene ends were 7 bases for V and 4 bases for J; bases not matched to a gene: 13. This CDR3 is built from 16 residues. Germline-derived CDR1 and CDR2 are SQVTM and ANQGSEA. The CDR3 protein is CSANSGSGGGTGELFF. CDR3 sequence (DNA): TGCAGCGCCAATAGCGGGAGTGGGGGGGGCACCGGGGAGCTGTTTTTT.

The chain couples TRBV7-9 to TRBJ2-1, with TRBD2 matching 10 bases. Losses at the gene ends were 1 base for V and 4 bases for J; bases not matched to a gene: 7. Per germline, CDR1 SEHNR and CDR2 FQNEAQ (reference sequence). The CDR3 consists of 17 residues. CDR3 sequence (DNA): TGTGCCAGCAGCTTAGTTGGAGCGGGAGGGCCTTACAATGAGCAGTTCTTC. This encodes CASSLVGAGGPYNEQFF.

The gene calls are TRBV20-1 and TRBJ2-5; tentative D call: TRBD2 (6 bases). V was trimmed by 3 bases and J by 4 bases, leaving 12 bases between them. CDR3 length equals 13 residues. Germline CDR1 and CDR2: DFQATT and SNEGSKA (reference sequence). CDR3 coding DNA: TGCAGTGCTAGTCTCGCCGGGAGAGAGACCCAGTACTTC. Protein product: CSASLAGRETQYF.

The V and J genes are TRBV21-1 and TRBJ2-5; TRBD2 is taken as the D call from the table, unchecked against the DNA. TRBV21-1 represents a pseudogene. This CDR3 has 20 amino acids. CDR3 DNA: TGTGCCAGCAGCAAAGAGGTCAAATCCCTCTCACTAGCGGGGGAAGAGACCCAGTACTTC. This gives the protein CASSKEVKSLSLAGEETQYF.

The chain is built from TRBV28 and TRBJ2-5; possible D gene TRBD2, 6 bases. CDR3 size: 15 residues. The V end was cut by 7 bases, the J end by 0 bases, with 15 bases between. CDR1 and CDR2 from the germline V gene are MDHEN and SYDVKM. This CDR3 reads CASIRRGLYQETQYF. CDR3 nucleotide sequence: TGTGCCAGCATTAGGAGGGGCTTGTACCAAGAGACCCAGTACTTC.

V usage is TRBV7-2 and J usage is TRBJ1-1; 7 bases are a match to TRBD1. Germline-derived CDR1 and CDR2 are SGHTA and FQGNSA. The CDR3 has 12 amino acids. J was trimmed by 11 bases and V by 4 bases; bases with no gene match: 7. CDR3 loop: CASSSYRGRAFF. CDR3 DNA: TGTGCCAGCAGCTCTTACAGGGGACGCGCTTTCTTT.

This chain connects TRBV24-1 to TRBJ2-1; a possible D gene is TRBD2 (6 bases). The CDR3 sequence is 15 residues long. V was shortened by 6 bases and J by 5 bases, with 16 bases between the two germline ends. Germline-derived CDR1 and CDR2 are KGHDR and SFDVKD. The CDR3 loop reads CATSTWDGGDNEQFF. CDR3 nucleotides: TGTGCCACCAGTACGTGGGATGGAGGGGACAATGAGCAGTTCTTC.

This clone was detected only once. This rearrangement joins TRBV4-1 to TRBJ2-2; weak D call: TRBD1 (6 bases). Trimming cost V 2 bases and J 6 bases, with 10 bases left between them. Germline CDR1 is MGHRA and CDR2 is YSYEKL. This CDR3 spans 14 amino acids. Here the CDR3 DNA reads TGCGCCAGCAGCCAACTCGGGACACCCGGGGAGCTGTTTTTT. Translating gives CASSQLGTPGELFF.

The rearrangement joins TRBV4-2 to TRBJ2-2, with no clear D. Trimming removed 4 bases from V and 8 bases from J, with 11 bases in between. CDR1 is LGHNA, CDR2 YNFKEQ, per germline. This CDR3 region has 13 residues. The CDR3 region is CASSPTAAGELFF. The CDR3 DNA sequence: TGTGCCAGCAGCCCTACAGCCGCGGGGGAGCTGTTTTTT.

The V and J genes are TRBV6-2 or TRBV6-3 and TRBJ1-2; 11 nucleotides line up with TRBD1. Germline V gene data show CDR1 as MNHEY and CDR2 as SVGEGT. Trimming cost V 6 bases and J 4 bases; bases outside gene matches: 7. This CDR3 has 15 amino acids. In nucleotides, the CDR3 is TGTGCCAGCAGCCTGGGACAGGGGGTCTCCTATGGCTACACCTTC. The encoded protein is CASSLGQGVSYGYTF.

This clone was seen a handful of times. The chain combines TRBV10-3 with TRBJ1-1; 8 bases align to TRBD1. Germline V gene data show CDR1 as ENHRY and CDR2 as SYGVKD. CDR3 size: 14 residues. V was pared by 10 bases and J by 1 base, with 8 bases of the junction left unmatched. CDR3 in amino acids: CATPATGANTEAFF. Here the CDR3 DNA reads TGTGCCACACCCGCGACAGGGGCGAACACTGAAGCTTTCTTT.

This chain connects TRBV5-1 to TRBJ2-1; 12 bases line up with TRBD2. V gave up 0 bases and J gave up 7 bases; unmatched junction bases: 5. The CDR3 is 16 residues long. CDR1 is SGHRS and CDR2 is YFSETQ in the germline V gene. The DNA of the CDR3 is TGCGCCAGCAGCTTGGGAACTAGCGGGAGGCTAAATGAGCAGTTCTTC. Translated, it gives CASSLGTSGRLNEQFF.

This clone turned up a few times. This chain joins TRBV2 and TRBJ1-5, with TRBD1 matching over 7 bases. Germline loops: CDR1 SNHLY, CDR2 FYNNEI. The V and J ends lost 7 bases and 3 bases, in that order; junction bases with no gene match: 9. The CDR3 runs to 15 residues. For the CDR3, the DNA is TGTGCCAGCACCAGACTGACAGGGAACAATCAGCCCCAGCATTTT. Encoded protein: CASTRLTGNNQPQHF.

V is TRBV29-1 and J is TRBJ2-5; TRBD1 aligns across 7 bases. After removal of 4 bases from V and 5 bases from J, the junction contained 19 bases not matched to a gene. Per the germline V gene, CDR1 is SQVTM and CDR2 is ANQGSEA. The CDR3 has 17 residues. The CDR3 nucleotides are TGCAGCGTTGTTCGGCATTTGAGACAGGGATACTCGGAGACCCAGTACTTC. Its protein is CSVVRHLRQGYSETQYF.

This chain links TRBV5-4 with TRBJ2-1; D perhaps matches TRBD2 (5 bases). Trimming removed 3 bases at V and 4 bases at J, with 17 bases between. CDR1 and CDR2 (germline): SGHNT, YYREEE (reference sequence). The CDR3 contains 16 residues. The CDR3 bases are TGTGCCAGCAGCTCCCCGGCTAGCTTAACATACAATGAGCAGTTCTTC. It encodes CASSSPASLTYNEQFF.

In nucleotides, the CDR3 is TGCGCCAGCAGCTTGGGAGGGACTAGCGGGTACCACGAGCAGTACTTC. Encoded protein: CASSLGGTSGYHEQYF. The chain uses TRBV5-1 and TRBJ2-7; 12 nucleotides agree with TRBD2. Germline V gene sequence: CDR1 SGHRS, CDR2 YFSETQ. The CDR3 spans 16 residues. The V gene end was trimmed by 0 bases and the J gene end by 5 bases; junction bases not matched to a gene: 6.

The V gene is TRBV10-3, the J gene TRBJ2-3; D ambiguous. The CDR3 has 17 residues. Germline V gene sequence: CDR1 ENHRY, CDR2 SYGVKD. V shed 4 bases and J shed 0 bases, with 17 bases lying between them. Written as DNA, the CDR3 is TGTGCCATCAGTGTCTCTGGCCTAGTCCGAAGCACAGATACGCAGTATTTT. This codes for CAISVSGLVRSTDTQYF.

The CDR3 coding sequence is TGCGCCAGCAGCTTGGTGGGAGATGGCTACACCTTC. Its protein is CASSLVGDGYTF. The chain has TRBV5-1 and TRBJ1-2, with D hard to call. This CDR3 is 12 amino acids long. V dropped 0 bases and J dropped 6 bases, with 6 bases sitting between them. The germline V gene has CDR1 SGHRS and CDR2 YFSETQ.

V and J are TRBV7-8 and TRBJ2-1; D ambiguous. The CDR3 runs to 13 residues. Looked up from germline, CDR1 is SGHVS and CDR2 is FQNEAQ. V lost 5 bases and J lost 3, with 8 bases in between. CDR3 protein: CASSDIDYNEQFF. The CDR3 DNA follows: TGTGCCAGCAGCGATATAGACTACAATGAGCAGTTCTTC.

This chain links TRBV11-2 with TRBJ2-2; 9 nucleotides line up with TRBD1. The V gene's germline CDR1 is SGHAT and CDR2 FQNNGV. The CDR3 runs to 15 residues. The ends lost 4 bases at V and 7 bases at J; junction bases unmatched: 7. CDR3 loop: CASSWGTGIGGELFF. Here the CDR3 DNA reads TGTGCCAGCAGCTGGGGGACAGGGATAGGCGGGGAGCTGTTTTTT. The whole variable domain, filled in from reference TRBV11-2 and TRBJ2-2, reads EAGVAQSPRYKIIEKRQSVAFWCNPISGHATLYWYQQILGQGPKLLIQFQNNGVVDDSQLPKDRFSAERLKGVDSTLKIQPAKLEDSAVYLCASSWGTGIGGELFFGEGSRLTVL.

V is TRBV21-1 and J is TRBJ2-1; no DNA check was done on the table's D call, TRBD1. TRBV21-1 has pseudogene status. This CDR3 is 16 amino acids long. The DNA of the CDR3 is TGTGCCAGCTCGTACCGAAGGGACAGGGGAGAGGATGAGCAGTTCTTC. Translating it yields CASSYRRDRGEDEQFF.